The clone carrying this T cell receptor (beta chain) came up once. Germline V gene lookup returns CDR1 SGHTA and CDR2 FQGTGA. The germline V and J ends were trimmed by 4 bases and 5 bases, with 11 bases remaining between them. The CDR3 runs to 13 residues. The entry originates in a study of cytomegalovirus exposure and HLA in healthy donors. Study in general: In a previous analysis, 100 million to 140 million unique TCR beta sequences were found from 150 million to 200 million T cells. Of the donors genotyped, about 390 in all, about 81% fell in the Caucasian-associated ancestry cluster.

Both 60 Vbeta primers and 13 Jbeta primers went into the PCR. Here immunoSEQ multiplex PCR was the method, and the copy in TCRdb shows in-frame clones only, minus some. Found here are 150,000 or so clones, more than 60% of them singletons; the top ten hold 1.5% to 2%. The rearrangement links TRBV7-3 to TRBJ1-2; D might be TRBD1 (6 bases). This TCR was sampled from a female donor in good health and CMV-seronegative. Sample: PBMCs. The CDR3 DNA follows: TGTGCCAGCAGCTCGCAGGGGCGTTATGGCTACACCTTC. This sequence encodes CASSSQGRYGYTF. Full variable domain (outside the CDR3, taken from reference TRBV7-3 and TRBJ1-2): GAGVSQTPSNKVTEKGKYVELRCDPISGHTALYWYRQSLGQGPEFLIYFQGTGAADDSGLPNDRFFAVRPEGSVSTLKIQRTERGDSAVYLCASSSQGRYGYTFGSGTRLTVV.